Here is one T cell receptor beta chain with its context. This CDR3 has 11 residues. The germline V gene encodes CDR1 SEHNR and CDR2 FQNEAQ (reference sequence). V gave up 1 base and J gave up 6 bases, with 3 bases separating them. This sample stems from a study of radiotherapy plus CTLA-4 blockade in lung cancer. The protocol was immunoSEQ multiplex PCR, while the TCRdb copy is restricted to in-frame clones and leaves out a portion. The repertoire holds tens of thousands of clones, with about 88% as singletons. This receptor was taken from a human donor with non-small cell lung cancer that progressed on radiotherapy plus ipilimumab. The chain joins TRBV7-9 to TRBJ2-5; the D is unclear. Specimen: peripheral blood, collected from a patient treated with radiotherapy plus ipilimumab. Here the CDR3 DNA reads TGTGCCAGCAGCTTAGACCAGACCCAGTACTTC. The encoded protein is CASSLDQTQYF.